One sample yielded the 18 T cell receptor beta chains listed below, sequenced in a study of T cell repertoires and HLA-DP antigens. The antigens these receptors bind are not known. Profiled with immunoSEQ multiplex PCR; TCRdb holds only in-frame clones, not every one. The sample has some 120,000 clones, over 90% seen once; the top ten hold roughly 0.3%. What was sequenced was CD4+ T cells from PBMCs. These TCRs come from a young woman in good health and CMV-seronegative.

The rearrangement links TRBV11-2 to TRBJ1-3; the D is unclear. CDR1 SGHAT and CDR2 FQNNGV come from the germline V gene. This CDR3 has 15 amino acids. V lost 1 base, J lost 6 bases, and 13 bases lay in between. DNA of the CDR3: TGTGCCAGCAGCTTAGGCCCCCAGCTTGTAAACACCATATATTTT. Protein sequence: CASSLGPQLVNTIYF.

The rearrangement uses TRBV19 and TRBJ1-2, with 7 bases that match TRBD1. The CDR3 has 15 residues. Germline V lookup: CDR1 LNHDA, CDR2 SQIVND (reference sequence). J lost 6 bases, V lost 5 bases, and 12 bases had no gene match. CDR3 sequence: CASSPPGTVFNGYTF. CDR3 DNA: TGTGCCAGTAGTCCCCCCGGGACAGTTTTTAATGGCTACACCTTC. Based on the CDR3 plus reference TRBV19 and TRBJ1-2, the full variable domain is DGGITQSPKYLFRKEGQNVTLSCEQNLNHDAMYWYRQDPGQGLRLIYYSQIVNDFQKGDIAEGYSVSREKKESFPLTVTSAQKNPTAFYLCASSPPGTVFNGYTFGSGTRLTVV.

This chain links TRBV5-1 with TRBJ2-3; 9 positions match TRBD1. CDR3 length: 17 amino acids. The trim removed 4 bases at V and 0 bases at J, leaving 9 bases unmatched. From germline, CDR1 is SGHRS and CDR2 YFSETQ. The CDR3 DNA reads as TGCGCCAGCAGCCCTAACCTACAGGGGGCCAGCACAGATACGCAGTATTTT. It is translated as CASSPNLQGASTDTQYF.

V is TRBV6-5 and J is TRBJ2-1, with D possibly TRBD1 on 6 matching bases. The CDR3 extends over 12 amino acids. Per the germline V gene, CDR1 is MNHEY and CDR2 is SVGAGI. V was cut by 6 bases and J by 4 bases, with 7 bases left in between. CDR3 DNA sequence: TGTGCCAGCAGGAGGGGGTACAATGAGCAGTTCTTC. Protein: CASRRGYNEQFF.

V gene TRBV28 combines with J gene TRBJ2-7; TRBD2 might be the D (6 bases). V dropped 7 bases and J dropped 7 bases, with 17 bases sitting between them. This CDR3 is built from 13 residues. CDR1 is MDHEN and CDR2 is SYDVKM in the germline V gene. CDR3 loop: CASTQRRAAEQYF. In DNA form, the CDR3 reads TGTGCCAGCACCCAGAGGAGGGCGGCAGAGCAGTACTTC.

CDR3 residues: CSVEGAYPTQYF. Here the CDR3 DNA reads TGCAGCGTTGAGGGCGCCTACCCAACCCAGTACTTC. The gene calls are TRBV29-1 and TRBJ2-5; unclear D gene. Germline CDR1 SQVTM, CDR2 ANQGSEA. CDR3 size: 12 residues. The ends were cut back, 3 bases at V and 8 bases at J, with 13 bases in the middle.

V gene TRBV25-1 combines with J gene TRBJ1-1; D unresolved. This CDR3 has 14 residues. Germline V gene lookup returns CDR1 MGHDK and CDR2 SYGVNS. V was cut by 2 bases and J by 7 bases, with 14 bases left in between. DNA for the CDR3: TGTGCCAGCAGTGAAAGGGCCGGGGTTGGTGAAGCTTTCTTT. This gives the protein CASSERAGVGEAFF.

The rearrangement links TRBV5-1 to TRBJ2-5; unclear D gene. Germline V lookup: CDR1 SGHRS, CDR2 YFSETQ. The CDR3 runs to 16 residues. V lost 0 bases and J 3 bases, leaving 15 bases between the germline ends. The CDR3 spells CASSLGPTSAEETQYF. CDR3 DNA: TGCGCCAGCAGCTTGGGACCAACGAGTGCCGAAGAGACCCAGTACTTC.

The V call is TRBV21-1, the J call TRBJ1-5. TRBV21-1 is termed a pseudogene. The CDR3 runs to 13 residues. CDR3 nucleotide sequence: TGTGCCAGCACGGCGGGGCCTAATCAGCCCCAGCATTTT. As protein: CASTAGPNQPQHF.

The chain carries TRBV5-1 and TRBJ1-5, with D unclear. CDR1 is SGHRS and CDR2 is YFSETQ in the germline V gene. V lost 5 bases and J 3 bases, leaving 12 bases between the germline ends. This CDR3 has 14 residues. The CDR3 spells CASRADPTNQPQHF. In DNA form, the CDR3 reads TGCGCCAGCAGGGCAGACCCGACCAATCAGCCCCAGCATTTT.

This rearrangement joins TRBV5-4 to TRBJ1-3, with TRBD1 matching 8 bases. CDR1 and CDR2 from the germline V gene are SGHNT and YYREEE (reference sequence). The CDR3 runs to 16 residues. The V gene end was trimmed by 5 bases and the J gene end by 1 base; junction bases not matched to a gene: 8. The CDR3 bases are TGTGCCAGCAGTGGACTGGACAGGGAATCTGGAAACACCATATATTTT. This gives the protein CASSGLDRESGNTIYF.

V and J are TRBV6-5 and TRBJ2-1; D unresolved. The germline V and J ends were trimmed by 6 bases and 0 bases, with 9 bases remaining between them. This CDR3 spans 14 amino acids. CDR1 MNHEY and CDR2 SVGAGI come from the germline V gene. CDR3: CASRYESSYNEQFF. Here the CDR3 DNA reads TGTGCCAGCAGATACGAAAGCTCCTACAATGAGCAGTTCTTC.

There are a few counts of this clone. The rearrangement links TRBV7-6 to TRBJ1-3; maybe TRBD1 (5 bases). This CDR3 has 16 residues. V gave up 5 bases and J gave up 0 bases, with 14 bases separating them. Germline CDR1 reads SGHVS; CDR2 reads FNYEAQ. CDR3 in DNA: TGTGCCAGCAGCCAGGGCTCAGCGAGCTCTGGAAACACCATATATTTT. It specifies CASSQGSASSGNTIYF.

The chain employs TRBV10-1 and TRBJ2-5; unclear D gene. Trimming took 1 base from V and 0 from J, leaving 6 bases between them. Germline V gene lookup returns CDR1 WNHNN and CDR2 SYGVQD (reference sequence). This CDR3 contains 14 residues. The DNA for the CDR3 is TGCGCCAGCAGTGAGTACCGAAACCAAGAGACCCAGTACTTC. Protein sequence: CASSEYRNQETQYF.

CDR3 bases: TGTGCCAGCAGCTTAGGAACAGGGCTGACTGGAAACACCATATATTTT. This sequence encodes CASSLGTGLTGNTIYF. The chain carries TRBV7-2 and TRBJ1-3; the D gene is possibly TRBD1 (6 bases). V lost 1 base to trimming and J lost 2 bases, with 12 bases between them. In germline, CDR1 is SGHTA, CDR2 FQGNSA. This CDR3 has 16 residues.

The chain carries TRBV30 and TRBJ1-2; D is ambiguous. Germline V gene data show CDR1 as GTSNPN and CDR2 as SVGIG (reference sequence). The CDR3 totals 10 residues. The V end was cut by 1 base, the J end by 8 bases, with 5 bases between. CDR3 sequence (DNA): TGTGCCTGGAGTGATTCAGGCTACACCTTC. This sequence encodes CAWSDSGYTF.

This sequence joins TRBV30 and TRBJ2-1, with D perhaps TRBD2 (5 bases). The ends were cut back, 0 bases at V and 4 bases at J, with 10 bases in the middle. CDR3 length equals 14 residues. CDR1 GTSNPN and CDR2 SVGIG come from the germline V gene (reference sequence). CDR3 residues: CAWSVVSGYNEQFF. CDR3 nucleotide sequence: TGTGCCTGGAGTGTGGTGTCGGGGTACAATGAGCAGTTCTTC.

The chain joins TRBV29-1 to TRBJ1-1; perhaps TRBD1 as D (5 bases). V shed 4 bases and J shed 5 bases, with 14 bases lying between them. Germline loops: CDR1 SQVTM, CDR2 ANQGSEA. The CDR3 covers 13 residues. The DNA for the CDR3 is TGCAGCGTTGCCAGGGTATTCGGGACTGAAGCTTTCTTT. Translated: CSVARVFGTEAFF.